This T cell receptor beta chain was captured in a study of blood T cell repertoires in COVID-19. Germline assignment: CDR1 LNHDA and CDR2 SQIVND (reference sequence). This CDR3 comprises 14 residues. V was clipped by 7 bases and J by 2 bases, with 9 bases between them. The protocol was immunoSEQ multiplex PCR, while the TCRdb copy is restricted to in-frame clones and leaves out a portion. Among 150,000 to 200,000 clones listed, about 85% were seen once. The sequencing sample was made of peripheral blood. The receptor comes from a man between 60 and 70 years old with acute or convalescent COVID-19. This sequence joins TRBV19 and TRBJ1-6; the D is unclear. The CDR3 coding sequence is TGTGCCAGTATTGGCCAGGCCTATAATTCACCCCTCCACTTT. Translated: CASIGQAYNSPLHF.